This T cell receptor (beta chain) was sequenced during a study of molecular identifiers for immune sequencing clone quantification. Overall study findings and caveats: Beyond 20 RNA copies, clones held over 99% of effector molecules, compared with under 1% in naive cells. In cases of identical TCR molecules sharing a barcode, highly expanded clone sizes could be underestimated.

Trimming shortened V by 1 base and J by 3 bases, and 15 bases separated the two germline ends. Germline V lookup: CDR1 SGHTA, CDR2 FQGNSA. This CDR3 comprises 16 residues. This clonotype came up many times. The antigen is not known. The CD8+CD4-CCR7+CD45RA+ phenotype defined the sorted naive CD8 T cells. TCR libraries were built in bulk with a published protocol and specific TCR primers. TCRdb redid the calling of the PCR reads with MiXCR, one entry per CDR3 protein. This sample has about 640,000 distinct CDR3 sequences; less than 20% occur once, and the top ten carry roughly 0.83%. The chain employs TRBV7-2 and TRBJ2-5; D not certain. Sequencing was done on a sample of naive CD8+ T cells from blood, with Jurkat cell RNA spiked in. Specified subset: FACS-sorted CD8+CD4-CCR7+CD45RA+ naive T cells. The origin of this receptor is a human donor in good health. Some libraries in this study had Jurkat cell RNA spiked in. For the CDR3, the DNA is TGTGCCAGCAGCTTAGGACGGCTGGATAGGAAAGAGACCCAGTACTTC. This sequence encodes CASSLGRLDRKETQYF. Filled out from reference TRBV7-2 and TRBJ2-5, the complete variable domain reads GAGVSQSPSNKVTEKGKDVELRCDPISGHTALYWYRQSLGQGLEFLIYFQGNSAPDKSGLPSDRFSAERTGGSVSTLTIQRTQQEDSAVYLCASSLGRLDRKETQYFGPGTRLLVL.